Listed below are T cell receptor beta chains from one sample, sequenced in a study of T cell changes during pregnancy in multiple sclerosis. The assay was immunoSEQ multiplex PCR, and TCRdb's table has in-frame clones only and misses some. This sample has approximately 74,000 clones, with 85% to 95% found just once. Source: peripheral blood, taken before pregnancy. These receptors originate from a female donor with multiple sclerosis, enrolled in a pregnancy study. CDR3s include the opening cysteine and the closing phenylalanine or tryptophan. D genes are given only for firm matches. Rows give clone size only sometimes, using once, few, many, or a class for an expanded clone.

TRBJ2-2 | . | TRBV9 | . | TGTGCCAGCAGCGGAGAGGTGGCCGGGGAGCTGTTTTTT | CASSGEVAGELFF
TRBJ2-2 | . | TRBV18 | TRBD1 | TGTGCCAGCTCACCCCCGGGACAGGGCACCGGGGAGCTGTTTTTT | CASSPPGQGTGELFF
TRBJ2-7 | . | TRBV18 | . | TGTGCCAGCTCACTCAAACAGGGACGAAGCGAGCAGTACTTC | CASSLKQGRSEQYF
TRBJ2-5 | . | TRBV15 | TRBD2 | TGTGCCACCTCTAAGACTAGCCCTCAAGAGACCCAGTACTTC | CATSKTSPQETQYF
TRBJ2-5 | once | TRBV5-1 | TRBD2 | TGCGCCAGCCAACTAGCGGGAGCAGAGGAGACCCAGTACTTC | CASQLAGAEETQYF
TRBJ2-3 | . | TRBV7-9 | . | TGTGCCAGCAGCTTTGGGGCGGGAAGCACAGATACGCAGTATTTT | CASSFGAGSTDTQYF
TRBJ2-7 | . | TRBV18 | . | TGTGCCAGCTCACCCCCGGTCTCCTACGAGCAGTACTTC | CASSPPVSYEQYF
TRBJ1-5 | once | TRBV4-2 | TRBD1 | TGTGCCAGCAGCCAAGAAACAGGGGCAGGTAATCAGCCCCAGCATTTT | CASSQETGAGNQPQHF
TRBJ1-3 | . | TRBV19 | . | TGTGCCAGTATGGGAGGGAACTCTGGAAACACCATATATTTT | CASMGGNSGNTIYF
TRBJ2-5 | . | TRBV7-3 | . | TGTGCCAGCAGCTTATATCCCGAGGAGACCCAGTACTTC | CASSLYPEETQYF
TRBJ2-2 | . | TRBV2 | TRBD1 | TGTGCCAGCACCCCGATAGCAGGGGGCACCGGGGAGCTGTTTTTT | CASTPIAGGTGELFF
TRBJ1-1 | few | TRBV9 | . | TGTGCCAGCAGCGTAGCGGTGAACACTGAAGCTTTCTTT | CASSVAVNTEAFF
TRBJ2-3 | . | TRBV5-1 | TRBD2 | TGCGCCAGCAGCCCCTCGACTAGCGGAAAACGCACAGATACGCAGTATTTT | CASSPSTSGKRTDTQYF
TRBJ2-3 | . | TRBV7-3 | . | TGTGCCAGCAGCACGGGGGGCGCAAGCATTACGCAGTATTTT | CASSTGGASITQYF
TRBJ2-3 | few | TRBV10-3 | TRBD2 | TGTGCCATCAGTTCTAGCGGGAGTATGGGTACGGCAGATACGCAGTATTTT | CAISSSGSMGTADTQYF
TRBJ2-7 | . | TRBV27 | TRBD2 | TGTGCCAGCAGTACCTTAGCGGGGCTGCCGAGCGAGCAGTACTTC | CASSTLAGLPSEQYF
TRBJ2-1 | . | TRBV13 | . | TGTGCCAGCAGCTTGCGTAGCTCCTACAATGAGCAGTTCTTC | CASSLRSSYNEQFF